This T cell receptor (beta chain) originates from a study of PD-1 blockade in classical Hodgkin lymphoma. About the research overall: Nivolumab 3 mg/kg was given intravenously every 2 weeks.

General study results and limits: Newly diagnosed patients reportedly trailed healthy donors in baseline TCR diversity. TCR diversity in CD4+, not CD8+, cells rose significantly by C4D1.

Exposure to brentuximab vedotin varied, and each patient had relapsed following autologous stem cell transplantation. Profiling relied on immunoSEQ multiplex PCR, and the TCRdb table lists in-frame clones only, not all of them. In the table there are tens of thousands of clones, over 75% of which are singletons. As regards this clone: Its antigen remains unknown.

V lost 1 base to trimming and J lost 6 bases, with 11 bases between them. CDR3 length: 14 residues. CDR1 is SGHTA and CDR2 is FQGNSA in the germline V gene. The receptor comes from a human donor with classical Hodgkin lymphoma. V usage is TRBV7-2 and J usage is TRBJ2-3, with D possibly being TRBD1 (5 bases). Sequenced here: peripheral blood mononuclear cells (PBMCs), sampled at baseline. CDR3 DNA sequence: TGTGCCAGCAGCTTAGGAAGCAGGGCGGATACGCAGTATTTT. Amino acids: CASSLGSRADTQYF.